This T cell receptor beta chain was sequenced for a study of cytomegalovirus exposure and HLA in healthy donors. Study-level points and caveats: In a later analysis, TCR association rates varied by HLA locus: DRB1 most, HLA-C fewest. Accurate prediction of most subjects' HLA-A and HLA-B alleles from TCR beta sequences was reported. Later analysis identified a missense DCLRE1C variant that was linked to TCR beta V- and J-gene trimming. Data from an earlier analysis indicated that most TCR beta V segments were productive either about 90% or about 30% of the time.

It was with 60 Vbeta and 13 Jbeta primers that the PCR ran. The method was immunoSEQ multiplex PCR; TCRdb's version includes in-frame clones alone and lacks a portion of them. The data contain 200,000 to 250,000 clones, around 80% of them singletons. In regard to this clone: Antigen unknown.

After removal of 6 bases from V and 6 bases from J, the junction contained 10 bases not matched to a gene. Germline V gives CDR1 SNHLY, CDR2 FYNNEI. CDR3 length equals 14 residues. The V call is TRBV2, the J call TRBJ2-7, with 8 bases lining up with TRBD2. Source material: PBMCs. This TCR derives from a woman aged 60 to 75 in good health and CMV-seropositive. Here the CDR3 reads CASRRAGESSEQYF. DNA for the CDR3: TGTGCCAGCAGGAGAGCGGGAGAGAGCAGCGAGCAGTACTTC.